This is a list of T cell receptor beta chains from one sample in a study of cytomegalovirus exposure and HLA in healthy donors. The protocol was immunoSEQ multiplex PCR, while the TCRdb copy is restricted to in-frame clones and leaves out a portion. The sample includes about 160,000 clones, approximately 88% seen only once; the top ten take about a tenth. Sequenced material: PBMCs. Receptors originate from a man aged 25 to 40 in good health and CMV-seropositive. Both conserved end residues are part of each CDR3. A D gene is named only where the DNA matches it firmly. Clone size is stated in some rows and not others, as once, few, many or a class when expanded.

CDR3 protein: CASSIDVGGTEAFF; CDR3 DNA: TGTGCCAGTAGTATAGATGTGGGGGGCACTGAAGCTTTCTTT; D gene: -; J gene: TRBJ1-1; V gene: TRBV19; clone size: -
CDR3 protein: CASSSGLQETQYF; CDR3 DNA: TGTGCCAGCAGCTCGGGACTTCAAGAGACCCAGTACTTC; D gene: -; J gene: TRBJ2-5; V gene: TRBV5-4; clone size: -
CDR3 protein: CASSPPRKGAYTEAFF; CDR3 DNA: TGTGCCAGCTCACCCCCCCGGAAGGGGGCTTACACTGAAGCTTTCTTT; D gene: TRBD1; J gene: TRBJ1-1; V gene: TRBV18; clone size: -
CDR3 protein: CASSFTLFGQGSTDTQYF; CDR3 DNA: TGTGCCAGCAGTTTCACTCTTTTTGGACAGGGATCCACAGATACGCAGTATTTT; D gene: TRBD1; J gene: TRBJ2-3; V gene: TRBV28; clone size: -
CDR3 protein: CASSLSHLKETQYF; CDR3 DNA: TGTGCCAGCAGCTTATCTCACTTGAAAGAGACCCAGTACTTC; D gene: -; J gene: TRBJ2-5; V gene: TRBV7-2; clone size: -
CDR3 protein: CASSFSPPGEREAFF; CDR3 DNA: TGTGCCAGCAGTTTTAGCCCCCCCGGGGAGAGGGAAGCTTTCTTT; D gene: -; J gene: TRBJ1-1; V gene: TRBV28; clone size: -
CDR3 protein: CASSLDSHTDTQYF; CDR3 DNA: TGCGCCAGCAGCTTAGACTCGCACACAGATACGCAGTATTTT; D gene: -; J gene: TRBJ2-3; V gene: TRBV5-1; clone size: -
CDR3 protein: CAWSPPGSTDTQYF; CDR3 DNA: TGTGCCTGGAGTCCCCCCGGGAGCACAGATACGCAGTATTTT; D gene: -; J gene: TRBJ2-3; V gene: TRBV30; clone size: -
CDR3 protein: CASSLNTVITEAFF; CDR3 DNA: TGTGCCAGCAGCTTAAACACAGTGATCACTGAAGCTTTCTTT; D gene: -; J gene: TRBJ1-1; V gene: TRBV11-2; clone size: -
CDR3 protein: CASSPAGTPEETQYF; CDR3 DNA: TGTGCCAGCAGCCCCGCCGGGACACCCGAAGAGACCCAGTACTTC; D gene: -; J gene: TRBJ2-5; V gene: TRBV6-7; clone size: -
CDR3 protein: CSVDAQGANGNTIYF; CDR3 DNA: TGCAGCGTTGATGCTCAGGGGGCAAATGGAAACACCATATATTTT; D gene: TRBD1; J gene: TRBJ1-3; V gene: TRBV29-1; clone size: -
CDR3 protein: CASSLTEGSEQYF; CDR3 DNA: TGTGCCAGCAGCTTAACGGAAGGGAGCGAGCAGTACTTC; D gene: -; J gene: TRBJ2-7; V gene: TRBV7-3; clone size: -
CDR3 protein: CASSQGRPMVTDTQYF; CDR3 DNA: TGCGCCAGCAGCCAGGGGCGGCCCATGGTAACAGATACGCAGTATTTT; D gene: -; J gene: TRBJ2-3; V gene: TRBV4-3; clone size: -
CDR3 protein: CASSVGQDYLGDTQYF; CDR3 DNA: TGTGCCAGCAGCGTAGGCCAGGACTACCTAGGGGATACGCAGTATTTT; D gene: -; J gene: TRBJ2-3; V gene: TRBV9; clone size: -
CDR3 protein: CASSRGGYGYTF; CDR3 DNA: TGTGCCAGCAGTAGGGGAGGATATGGCTACACCTTC; D gene: -; J gene: TRBJ1-2; V gene: TRBV28; clone size: -
CDR3 protein: CATSLGTPNTEAFF; CDR3 DNA: TGTGCCACCAGCCTAGGGACACCGAACACTGAAGCTTTCTTT; D gene: -; J gene: TRBJ1-1; V gene: TRBV15; clone size: -
CDR3 protein: CASSYPLGVEQYF; CDR3 DNA: TGTGCCAGCAGCTACCCTCTCGGGGTCGAGCAGTACTTC; D gene: -; J gene: TRBJ2-7; V gene: TRBV5-6; clone size: -
CDR3 protein: CASSPQGEVEQFF; CDR3 DNA: TGTGCCAGCAGTCCACAGGGGGAGGTTGAGCAGTTCTTC; D gene: TRBD1; J gene: TRBJ2-1; V gene: TRBV7-2; clone size: -
CDR3 protein: CASSLAGGRRNEQFF; CDR3 DNA: TGTGCCAGCAGCTTGGCGGGGGGGCGTAGAAATGAGCAGTTCTTC; D gene: TRBD2; J gene: TRBJ2-1; V gene: TRBV7-9; clone size: once
CDR3 protein: CASSGTGGKAELFF; CDR3 DNA: TGTGCCAGTAGTGGGACAGGGGGCAAAGCGGAGCTGTTTTTT; D gene: TRBD1; J gene: TRBJ2-2; V gene: TRBV19; clone size: once
CDR3 protein: CASSPGSKDINYEQYF; CDR3 DNA: TGTGCCAGCTCACCAGGGAGTAAAGACATAAATTACGAGCAGTACTTC; D gene: -; J gene: TRBJ2-7; V gene: TRBV18; clone size: -
CDR3 protein: CASSQEWQGTNYGYTF; CDR3 DNA: TGCGCCAGCAGCCAAGAATGGCAGGGCACTAACTATGGCTACACCTTC; D gene: -; J gene: TRBJ1-2; V gene: TRBV4-1; clone size: -
CDR3 protein: CASSTGTGSHQETQYF; CDR3 DNA: TGTGCCAGCAGCACGGGGACAGGGTCCCACCAAGAGACCCAGTACTTC; D gene: TRBD1; J gene: TRBJ2-5; V gene: TRBV13; clone size: -
CDR3 protein: CAISESPPSESEQYF; CDR3 DNA: TGTGCCATCAGTGAATCCCCCCCTAGCGAATCCGAGCAGTACTTC; D gene: -; J gene: TRBJ2-7; V gene: TRBV10-3; clone size: -
CDR3 protein: CASSLGTESNQPQHF; CDR3 DNA: TGTGCCAGCAGCTTGGGGACAGAAAGCAATCAGCCCCAGCATTTT; D gene: -; J gene: TRBJ1-5; V gene: TRBV5-6; clone size: -
CDR3 protein: CASSPVLREGIQYF; CDR3 DNA: TGTGCCAGCTCACCGGTACTCAGGGAGGGCATTCAGTACTTC; D gene: TRBD2; J gene: TRBJ2-4; V gene: TRBV18; clone size: -
CDR3 protein: CASSSSIQEGYGYTF; CDR3 DNA: TGTGCCAGCAGCTCAAGCATACAGGAGGGGTATGGCTACACCTTC; D gene: -; J gene: TRBJ1-2; V gene: TRBV7-9; clone size: -
CDR3 protein: CASSPSRDRGSYNEQFF; CDR3 DNA: TGTGCCAGCAGTCCCAGCCGGGACAGGGGTTCCTACAATGAGCAGTTCTTC; D gene: TRBD1; J gene: TRBJ2-1; V gene: TRBV27; clone size: -
CDR3 protein: CASSPDWNNEQFF; CDR3 DNA: TGTGCCAGCAGCCCCGACTGGAACAATGAGCAGTTCTTC; D gene: -; J gene: TRBJ2-1; V gene: TRBV7-9; clone size: -
CDR3 protein: CASSAATGNEQYF; CDR3 DNA: TGCGCCAGCAGTGCCGCCACAGGAAACGAGCAGTACTTC; D gene: -; J gene: TRBJ2-7; V gene: TRBV10-2; clone size: -
CDR3 protein: CASNPSGISGNQPQHF; CDR3 DNA: TGTGCCAGTAACCCCTCAGGGATTAGTGGCAATCAGCCCCAGCATTTT; D gene: -; J gene: TRBJ1-5; V gene: TRBV19; clone size: -
CDR3 protein: CAISDLGVETQYF; CDR3 DNA: TGTGCCATCAGTGACCTCGGGGTGGAGACCCAGTACTTC; D gene: -; J gene: TRBJ2-5; V gene: TRBV10-3; clone size: -
CDR3 protein: CASSYLRVSSYNEQFF; CDR3 DNA: TGTGCCAGCAGTTACTTGAGGGTGAGCTCCTACAATGAGCAGTTCTTC; D gene: -; J gene: TRBJ2-1; V gene: TRBV6-5; clone size: -
CDR3 protein: CASSRDRVDEQFF; CDR3 DNA: TGCGCCAGCAGCCGGGACAGGGTTGATGAGCAGTTCTTC; D gene: TRBD1; J gene: TRBJ2-1; V gene: TRBV5-1; clone size: -
CDR3 protein: CASSLDSQETQYF; CDR3 DNA: TGCGCCAGCAGCTTAGACAGCCAAGAGACCCAGTACTTC; D gene: -; J gene: TRBJ2-5; V gene: TRBV5-1; clone size: -
CDR3 protein: CASSHGGDTQYF; CDR3 DNA: TGTGCCAGCAGCCACGGGGGAGATACGCAGTATTTT; D gene: -; J gene: TRBJ2-3; V gene: TRBV7-3; clone size: -
CDR3 protein: CAWSTLAADTGELFF; CDR3 DNA: TGTGCCTGGAGTACTCTAGCGGCAGACACCGGGGAGCTGTTTTTT; D gene: TRBD2; J gene: TRBJ2-2; V gene: TRBV30; clone size: few
CDR3 protein: CASSLTGSESNQPQHF; CDR3 DNA: TGTGCCAGCAGCTTAACCGGGAGTGAAAGCAATCAGCCCCAGCATTTT; D gene: -; J gene: TRBJ1-5; V gene: TRBV13; clone size: -